This TCR beta chain was sequenced for a study of shared clonotypes between healthy human individuals. Recent acute infections and vaccinations were absent in the healthy HIV-negative adult donors. Researchers divided each subset's genomic DNA evenly across several immunoSEQ plates. Only in-frame clones appear in the TCRdb table, and some are missing; sequencing was by immunoSEQ multiplex PCR. This sample has about 980,000 clones, with roughly 72% found just once. The J segment lost 5 bases and the V segment lost 0 bases, leaving 14 bases of the junction unmatched. The germline V gene encodes CDR1 MGHRA and CDR2 YSYEKL. The CDR3 totals 19 residues.

The sample comprised memory CD4+ T cells sorted from blood. Stated subset: CD45RA-negative fraction. The TCR sequence derives from a man between 18 and 29 years old in good health. The chain combines TRBV4-1 with TRBJ2-2; 8 bases line up with TRBD2. In DNA form, the CDR3 reads TGCGCCAGCAGCCAAGATGGCGGCCCGGGAGGGCCTGTAACCGGGGAGCTGTTTTTT. Its translation is CASSQDGGPGGPVTGELFF.